This TCR beta chain was found in a study of blood T cell repertoires in COVID-19. The data were produced by immunoSEQ multiplex PCR, yet TCRdb's version contains in-frame clones alone and is incomplete. Of 250,000 to 350,000 clones detected, roughly 87% appear once; the ten largest clones hold 2.2%. Trimming removed 5 bases at V and 2 bases at J, with 10 bases between. The CDR3 runs 14 residues. Germline-derived CDR1 and CDR2 are MNHEY and SMNVEV (reference sequence). The material sequenced was peripheral blood. The chain couples TRBV27 to TRBJ2-1, with D possibly TRBD2 on 6 matching bases. The source of this sequence is a woman aged 45-60 years who had recovered from COVID-19. As DNA, the CDR3 is TGTGCCAGCAGTACCTGGGGGGCCTACAATGAGCAGTTCTTC. Protein product: CASSTWGAYNEQFF.